Listed here are 3 T cell receptor beta chains from one sample, sequenced in a study of OX40 agonist ivuxolimab in advanced cancers. To prepare the library, the immunoSEQ multiplex PCR assay was applied. Entries here come from immuneACCESS through TCRdb and include only in-frame sequences with V and J called. Some clones fail to appear in such tables; in the studies checked, an unresolved V gene covers under half of the shortfall, and the cause of the remainder is unknown. The sample yields over 55,000 clones; 94% were counted once. The ten largest clones represent approximately 15% of the sample. The sample consisted of CD4+ or CD8+ T cells sorted from blood, taken in a trial of the OX40 agonist ivuxolimab. The source of these receptors is an adult with an advanced solid tumor such as melanoma, head and neck, liver or kidney cancer.

As for this clone: Just one base apart from a much larger clone, this may be a read error. Other DNA sequences in this sample translate to the same CDR3. This rearrangement joins TRBV9 to TRBJ2-1; no reliable D call. The V end was cut by 4 bases, the J end by 5 bases, with 4 bases between. CDR3 length: 11 residues. Germline values: CDR1 SGDLS, CDR2 YYNGEE. The chain's CDR3 is CASSPHNEQFF. The CDR3 DNA reads TGTGCCAGCAGCCCCCACAATGAGCAGTTCTTC. The full variable domain, its missing parts supplied by reference TRBV9 and TRBJ2-1, is DSGVTQTPKHLITATGQRVTLRCSPRSGDLSVYWYQQSLDQGLQFLIQYYNGEERAKGNILERFSAQQFPDLHSELNLSSLELGDSALYFCASSPHNEQFFGPGTRLTVL.

V usage is TRBV4-2 and J usage is TRBJ1-4; D call uncertain. V was clipped by 4 bases and J by 0 bases, with 12 bases between them. CDR3 size: 16 residues. Germline-derived CDR1 and CDR2 are LGHNA and YNFKEQ. DNA for the CDR3: TGTGCCAGCAGCCCAGTTGAAGCATCAACTAATGAAAAACTGTTTTTT. Its protein product is CASSPVEASTNEKLFF.

This sequence joins TRBV7-9 and TRBJ2-5; 13 bases map to TRBD2. With V trimmed by 6 bases and J by 0 bases, 7 bases remained unmatched. This CDR3 region has 17 residues. Germline loops: CDR1 SEHNR, CDR2 FQNEAQ (reference sequence). This chain's CDR3 is CASSLGTSGIDQETQYF. The CDR3 nucleotides are TGTGCCAGCAGTCTAGGGACTAGCGGGATTGACCAAGAGACCCAGTACTTC.